Detailed here is one T cell receptor beta chain. This clonotype was found many times. The antigen it recognizes is unknown. Base quality data are lacking; no much larger clone is found one base away. The germline ends are 15 bases apart after V is trimmed by 3 bases and J by 3 bases. From cysteine to phenylalanine, the CDR3 is 15 amino acids long. The sequence is cut down to CDR3 DNA, 45 bases in frame from base 1. CDR1 and CDR2 are read off the germline V gene (reference sequence) as WNHNN and SYGVQD. This entry is derived from a study of regulatory T cells in long-lasting Graves disease (dated by TCRdb to the early 2020s). Concerning the study at large: Patients with newly diagnosed Graves' disease had been on antithyroid drugs for under 3 months. Persistent Graves' disease patients were compared with newly diagnosed Graves' disease patients by peripheral blood TCR sequencing and RNA sequencing. A total of 33 samples underwent TCR sequencing, from about 13 patients with persistent Graves' disease and approximately 20 patients with newly diagnosed Graves' disease. The study took place in China and was registered as a clinical trial. Paper-wide results and their limitations: The study examined only peripheral blood because the primary lesion, thyroid tissue, could not be accessed. The authors acknowledged the small sample size as a limitation that may reduce accuracy. Sequencing and analysis were restricted to the TCR beta chain. Persistent disease showed preferential use of TRBV28, TRBJ1-2 and TRBJ2-5, whereas newly diagnosed disease favored TRBV20-1 and TRBJ2-1. Compared with newly diagnosed patients, patients with persistent Graves' disease had lower TCR Shannon entropy and fewer highly expanded clones, which suggests clonal expansion. A larger number of public clonotypes was shared among persistent patients (approximately 3,000) than among newly diagnosed patients (around 880).

The sample's time point label is to be understood as: newly diagnosed GD, antithyroid drugs for less than 3 months. RNA was extracted from PBMCs in TRIzol for both TCR sequencing and RNA sequencing. Graves' disease was diagnosed according to American Thyroid Association guidelines. Patients were recruited from an endocrinology department in Xi'an, China. Each patient gave about 9.1 milliliters of peripheral blood, collected in an EDTA anticoagulant tube. PBMCs were isolated by Ficoll Paque Plus density gradient separation without further T cell sorting. RNA quality was checked with an Agilent 2100 Bioanalyzer and agarose gel, and concentration with a NanoDrop 2000. Library preparation used multiplex PCR. Sequencing used an Illumina HiSeq 4000. CDR3 regions were amplified by Arm-PCR with iRepertoire HTBI primers to construct TCR beta libraries. Gel purification was performed on PCR products prior to sequencing. As for the authors' bioinformatics: Gene usage analysis of CDR3 amino acid clonotypes used the approximately 62 TRBV and about 15 TRBJ segments found across samples. COPE and FqMerger were used to merge filtered high-quality paired reads into contigs. BLAST was used to align contigs to IMGT TRBV, TRBD and TRBJ reference genes, with CDR3 defined following IMGT. Any clonotype with a frequency above 0.1% was counted as a highly expanded clone. Shannon entropy was used to measure repertoire diversity, and the Gini coefficient was used to measure V-J evenness. A clonotype found in more than one individual was treated as public. In TCRdb, the public reads were trimmed at Q25 with fastp and aligned with MiXCR, with productive beta chains retained. Identical CDR3 protein sequences are pooled into one entry, listed with their most common genes and DNA. TCRdb's processing, not the authors' own work, is the source of the V and J calls. For this sample there are 450,000 to 700,000 distinct CDR3 sequences; approximately 12% appear just once. Clones ranked in the top ten supply roughly 9.7% of the sample.

These data also formed part of another study, on T cells in Graves' hyperthyroidism and ophthalmopathy. In that second paper, the authors write: Stable Graves' hyperthyroidism was defined as no progression to ophthalmopathy during 18 months of follow-up. Hyperthyroidism patients were newly diagnosed, with disease duration under 2 months, and aged 18 to 65 years. Any patient with an uncontrolled infection, another autoimmune disease, pregnancy or lactation was excluded. Diagnoses were established on the basis of clinical symptoms, serum thyroxine and TRAb, thyroid ultrasound, and orbital computed tomography. The first round of RT-PCR for the TCR CDR3 was performed with the HTBI primer set and the Qiagen OneStep RT-PCR kit. Most expanded thyroid clonotypes (frequency above 0.001) were also detected in blood, a finding suggesting that blood repertoires may reflect thyroid immune responses. In cross-validation, a model built on a 13 V-J signature told ophthalmopathy apart from stable hyperthyroidism with less than 90% sensitivity and around 84% specificity, and in testing the same model reached 80%/75%. In validation, progression to ophthalmopathy was predicted by the model with nearly 71% sensitivity and 72.22% specificity, a median of 6.5 months before onset. TCR V-J signatures able to tell the groups apart were searched for in a discovery cohort of 90 to 100 patients, of whom more than 40 had Graves' ophthalmopathy and under 65 had stable Graves' hyperthyroidism. Prospective prediction of ophthalmopathy was tested in an independent validation cohort consisting of 18 to 20 hyperthyroidism patients and more than 15 patients who later progressed to ophthalmopathy. For training and testing, the roughly 97 patients in the discovery cohort were randomly divided in a 7:3 ratio. In addition, the study compared T-cell repertoires in thyroid tissue and in blood from several Graves' hyperthyroidism patients. After sampling, hyperthyroidism patients received methimazole starting at 30 mg daily, and ophthalmopathy patients received high-dose intravenous methylprednisolone. A second multiplex PCR round built the libraries, followed by size selection and purification. Sequencing of the libraries was done on an Illumina HiSeq2000 using paired-end 100 bp reads. SOAPnuke was used to process the raw data, removing reads that contained adapters or uncalled bases, had a mean Phred below 15, or lacked an exact match to the constant primer or identifier. High-quality paired reads were merged using COPE v1.2.5, and each unique nucleotide sequence was defined as a clonotype. MiTCR v1.1 was used to align the clonotypes against IMGT TRBV, TRBD and TRBJ reference segments. Analysis was restricted to V-J combinations with a frequency above 0.0001, which covered 99% to 99.2% of repertoires. A TCS score was defined as the ratio between F50 (clonal expansion) and ExV (chaos), using BLOSUM62-based TCRdist between CDR3 peptides within each V-J. Welch's t-statistics and random forest reduced 514 V-J features to 10 to 15, which were used in a naive Bayes classifier (R e1071). No statistical method was used to fix the sample size in advance, and group allocation was not hidden from the investigators. The paper reports TCR Vbeta CDR3 sequencing of fewer than 150 peripheral blood samples: 43 ophthalmopathy, about 75 hyperthyroidism and around 17 progressor patients.

The receptor was isolated from a man in his thirties or forties with Graves disease. Donor details come from another sample of the same person, matched by shared clones. The chain is assembled from TRBV10-1 and TRBJ2-7; the D segment could be TRBD2, given 6 matching bases. The starting material was peripheral blood mononuclear cells (PBMCs), obtained at new diagnosis, from a patient treated with antithyroid drugs. The nucleotides are TGCGCCAGCAGTGAAGTCGGGAGCAGTAACTACGAGCAGTACTTC. This gives the protein CASSEVGSSNYEQYF.